These 32 T cell receptor beta chains were sequenced from one sample in a study of PD-L1 blockade in urothelial cancer. Generated by immunoSEQ multiplex PCR, the TCRdb table keeps only in-frame clones and is missing some. The sample contains fewer than 50,000 clones, about 90% of which appear only once. The sample's time point: peripheral blood 6 weeks after treatment start. Specimen: PBMCs, collected around atezolizumab (anti-PD-L1) treatment. The origin of the receptors is a man between 65 and 79 years old with urothelial cancer.

The V call is TRBV11-2, the J call TRBJ2-7, with D tentatively TRBD1 (7 bases). Deletions cut 1 base from V and 2 bases from J, with 15 bases between. From germline, CDR1 is SGHAT and CDR2 FQNNGV. The CDR3 spans 16 residues. The CDR3 is CASSLGQGGTAYEQYF. CDR3 bases: TGTGCCAGCAGCTTAGGTCAGGGGGGTACCGCCTACGAGCAGTACTTC.

The chain employs TRBV5-1 and TRBJ2-1; a possible D gene is TRBD2 (5 bases). The CDR3 spans 12 residues. Germline assignment: CDR1 SGHRS and CDR2 YFSETQ. V shed 5 bases and J shed 9 bases, with 12 bases lying between them. The CDR3 DNA reads TGCGCCAGCAGTTCCACTAGTGCTGAGCAGTTCTTC. Translating gives CASSSTSAEQFF.

The CDR3, as DNA: TGCGCCAGCAGCTTGGTCCAGGCCTCCTACAATGAGCAGTTCTTC. Its translation is CASSLVQASYNEQFF. The genes are TRBV5-1 and TRBJ2-1; no clear D gene. The V end was cut by 0 bases, the J end by 0 bases, with 7 bases between. The CDR3 is 15 residues long. CDR1 and CDR2 (germline): SGHRS, YFSETQ.

V and J are TRBV19 and TRBJ1-4; 7 bases line up with TRBD1. The CDR3 spans 14 residues. The V gene's germline CDR1 is LNHDA and CDR2 SQIVND (reference sequence). After removal of 9 bases from V and 3 bases from J, the junction contained 7 bases not matched to a gene. The CDR3 DNA follows: TGTGCCAGCTTCAGGGGGACCGCTAATGAAAAACTGTTTTTT. Translation gives CASFRGTANEKLFF.

In this sample, this clone turned up once. The chain links TRBV7-9 to TRBJ2-5; 7 nucleotides agree with TRBD1. The V and J ends lost 4 bases and 5 bases, in that order; junction bases with no gene match: 7. Germline CDR1 and CDR2: SEHNR and FQNEAQ (reference sequence). This CDR3 has 14 amino acids. This chain's CDR3 is CASSSFGTVETQYF. The CDR3, as DNA: TGTGCCAGCAGCTCCTTTGGGACAGTGGAGACCCAGTACTTC.

The chain has TRBV7-9 and TRBJ1-1; 8 nucleotides match TRBD1. The CDR3 is 18 amino acids. V dropped 1 base and J dropped 3; count of bases not matched to a gene: 13. Per germline, CDR1 SEHNR and CDR2 FQNEAQ (reference sequence). CDR3 in amino acids: CASSLGPARGPTYTEAFF. The CDR3 nucleotides are TGTGCCAGCAGCTTAGGTCCGGCCAGGGGGCCAACCTACACTGAAGCTTTCTTT.

This clone was found once. The chain employs TRBV28 and TRBJ1-2, with 7 bases aligning to TRBD1. The V gene end was trimmed by 7 bases and the J gene end by 6 bases; junction bases not matched to a gene: 8. From germline, CDR1 is MDHEN and CDR2 SYDVKM. The CDR3 contains 13 residues. DNA for the CDR3: TGTGCCAGCACCACGGGACAGCTCGATGGCTACACCTTC. It encodes CASTTGQLDGYTF.

This rearrangement joins TRBV7-9 to TRBJ1-2; D is unresolved. Trimming cost V 5 bases and J 4 bases, with 20 bases left between them. Germline V CDR1 and CDR2: SEHNR, FQNEAQ (reference sequence). CDR3 length: 16 residues. This chain's CDR3 is CASSPPVFSSGYGYTF. In DNA, the CDR3 is TGTGCCAGCAGCCCGCCCGTTTTTAGCAGTGGCTATGGCTACACCTTC. Complete variable domain (other parts from reference TRBV7-9 and TRBJ1-2): DTGVSQNPRHKITKRGQNVTFRCDPISEHNRLYWYRQTLGQGPEFLTYFQNEAQLEKSRLLSDRFSAERPKGSFSTLEIQRTEQGDSAMYLCASSPPVFSSGYGYTFGSGTRLTVV.

V is TRBV7-3 and J is TRBJ2-3; the D gene is possibly TRBD2 (6 bases). Germline lookup yields CDR1 SGHTA and CDR2 FQGTGA. Trimming cost V 5 bases and J 0 bases, with 9 bases left between them. The CDR3 is 14 residues long. The CDR3 is CASSRGTSTDTQYF. The CDR3 bases are TGTGCCAGCAGCCGCGGGACTAGCACAGATACGCAGTATTTT.

V is TRBV9 and J is TRBJ2-2; D may be TRBD2 (5 bases). CDR1 is SGDLS and CDR2 is YYNGEE in the germline V gene. The CDR3 extends over 16 amino acids. Trimming pared 0 bases from V and 0 bases from J, leaving 9 bases between. The CDR3 here is CASSVVPGTNTGELFF. The CDR3 nucleotides are TGTGCCAGCAGCGTAGTCCCGGGGACGAACACCGGGGAGCTGTTTTTT.

The chain carries TRBV29-1 and TRBJ2-7; D remains ambiguous. CDR1 and CDR2 from the germline V gene are SQVTM and ANQGSEA. The germline V and J ends were trimmed by 7 bases and 3 bases, with 22 bases remaining between them. CDR3 length: 15 residues. The CDR3 loop is CSARETSTRGYEQYF. In nucleotides, the CDR3 is TGCAGCGCCCGAGAGACGTCCACCCGAGGCTACGAGCAGTACTTC.

This clone was counted a single time. DNA of the CDR3: TGTGCCAGCAGTTGGGACAGGGTAAACACCGGGGAGCTGTTTTTT. The encoded protein is CASSWDRVNTGELFF. V and J are TRBV2 and TRBJ2-2; 9 nucleotides match TRBD1. The germline gives CDR1 SNHLY, CDR2 FYNNEI. CDR3 length: 15 residues. V shed 5 bases and J 2 bases; nucleotides not matched to a gene: 3.

This chain uses TRBV5-6 with TRBJ2-2, with a weak D call TRBD2 (6 bases). Germline V CDR1 and CDR2: SGHDT, YYEEEE. Trimming shortened V by 5 bases and J by 2 bases, and 19 bases separated the two germline ends. The CDR3 loop spans 17 amino acids. CDR3 bases: TGTGCCAGCAGGCGGGGAGGCCCAACCGTAAACACCGGGGAGCTGTTTTTT. Residues: CASRRGGPTVNTGELFF.

The gene calls are TRBV19 and TRBJ2-7; the D gene is possibly TRBD1 (5 bases). V lost 6 bases and J 2 bases, leaving 14 bases between the germline ends. CDR3 length: 14 amino acids. Germline CDR1 and CDR2: LNHDA and SQIVND (reference sequence). DNA for the CDR3: TGTGCCAGTAGGGAACGGACAACTACCTACGAGCAGTACTTC. Translation gives CASRERTTTYEQYF.

Only one count was recorded for this clone. V and J are TRBV18 and TRBJ1-3; D unclear. V was cut by 3 bases and J by 0 bases, with 9 bases left in between. The CDR3 is 15 amino acids. The germline V gene has CDR1 KGHSH and CDR2 LQKENI. DNA of the CDR3: TGTGCCAGCTCACCGCTGATCAGCTCTGGAAACACCATATATTTT. It codes for CASSPLISSGNTIYF.

The V call is TRBV5-1, the J call TRBJ2-5, with D tentatively TRBD2 (6 bases). This CDR3 spans 14 amino acids. The V gene's germline CDR1 is SGHRS and CDR2 YFSETQ. V was clipped by 4 bases and J by 4 bases, with 14 bases between them. The CDR3 region has the DNA TGCGCCAGCAGCACCCGGGAGAAGGCAGAGACCCAGTACTTC. This sequence encodes CASSTREKAETQYF.

The V gene is TRBV5-3, the J gene TRBJ2-7; 10 nucleotides match TRBD1. TRBV5-3 is recorded as an ORF, its role being uncertain. V was clipped by 4 bases and J by 1 base; unmatched bases: 5. This CDR3 region has 15 residues. The CDR3 is CARSHGGQGSYEQYF. CDR3 DNA sequence: TGTGCCAGAAGCCACGGGGGACAGGGGTCCTACGAGCAGTACTTC.

The V and J genes are TRBV5-1 and TRBJ2-7; 8 bases agree with TRBD2. Germline V gene sequence: CDR1 SGHRS, CDR2 YFSETQ. This CDR3 comprises 15 residues. The junction had 4 bases not matched to a gene; V was cut back by 0 bases and J by 2 bases. The CDR3: CASSLGTSGAYEQYF. In DNA form, the CDR3 reads TGCGCCAGCAGCTTGGGAACTAGCGGAGCCTACGAGCAGTACTTC.

The rearrangement joins TRBV6-1 to TRBJ1-3; the match to TRBD1 covers 8 bases. Losses at the gene ends were 3 bases for V and 4 bases for J; bases not matched to a gene: 5. The CDR3 runs to 15 residues. CDR1 and CDR2 (germline): MNHNS, SASEGT. The CDR3 DNA reads TGTGCCAGCAGTGAGTGGCAGGGGGCAGGAAACACCATATATTTT. Residues: CASSEWQGAGNTIYF.

In its sample, this clone was seen once. Relative to the germline gene, one junction end is altered; a read error may explain this. The chain is built from TRBV2 and TRBJ2-2; 10 bases fit TRBD2. The CDR3 totals 16 residues. Germline V lookup: CDR1 SNHLY, CDR2 FYNNEI. CDR3 amino acids: CASSKMGLANTGELFF. CDR3 bases: TGTGCCAGCAGTAAGATGGGACTAGCGAATACCGGGGAGCTGTTTTTT.

This sequence joins TRBV30 and TRBJ1-1; the D gene is possibly TRBD1 (5 bases). Germline values: CDR1 GTSNPN, CDR2 SVGIG (reference sequence). The CDR3 contains 11 residues. The V gene lost 1 base and the J gene lost 5 bases, with 5 bases spanning the gap. CDR3: CAWSGTTEAFF. Here the CDR3 DNA reads TGTGCCTGGAGTGGGACAACTGAAGCTTTCTTT.

V usage is TRBV5-5 and J usage is TRBJ1-5; D perhaps matches TRBD1 (5 bases). The CDR3 extends over 14 amino acids. V was trimmed by 5 bases and J by 5 bases, leaving 14 bases between them. Germline V CDR1 and CDR2: SGHKS, YYEKEE (reference sequence). The CDR3 coding sequence is TGTGCCAGCAGTCTTAGACAGAACTATCAGCCCCAGCATTTT. Amino acids: CASSLRQNYQPQHF.

This rearrangement joins TRBV5-1 to TRBJ2-1; possibly TRBD1 for D (6 bases). Germline values: CDR1 SGHRS, CDR2 YFSETQ. V lost 4 bases, J lost 4 bases, and 9 bases lay in between. This CDR3 spans 13 amino acids. The CDR3 is CASSPQGYNEQFF. As DNA, the CDR3 is TGCGCCAGCAGCCCACAGGGTTACAATGAGCAGTTCTTC.

This chain's CDR3 is CASSLATSGKYEQFF. CDR3 sequence (DNA): TGCGCCAGCAGCTTGGCTACTAGCGGGAAATATGAGCAGTTCTTC. The chain recombines TRBV5-1 with TRBJ2-1; 10 bases agree with TRBD2. The trim removed 0 bases at V and 8 bases at J, leaving 5 bases unmatched. The CDR3 runs 15 residues. Germline loops: CDR1 SGHRS, CDR2 YFSETQ.

The chain uses TRBV5-1 and TRBJ2-6; D might be TRBD1 (5 bases). The CDR3 is 14 amino acids. The V gene lost 4 bases and the J gene lost 2 bases, with 7 bases spanning the gap. CDR1 and CDR2 from the germline V gene are SGHRS and YFSETQ. The CDR3 here is CASSRGAGANVLTF. The CDR3 coding sequence is TGCGCCAGCAGCAGGGGCGCTGGGGCCAACGTCCTGACTTTC.

The J gene is TRBJ1-3, the V gene TRBV7-9; no clear D gene. The CDR3 has 15 amino acids. The V end was cut by 1 base, the J end by 0 bases, with 7 bases between. Germline CDR1 reads SEHNR; CDR2 reads FQNEAQ (reference sequence). Here the CDR3 reads CASSLGTSSGNTIYF. The DNA for the CDR3 is TGTGCCAGCAGCTTAGGCACGAGCTCTGGAAACACCATATATTTT.

This chain connects TRBV13 to TRBJ2-7; no reliable D call. V was clipped by 5 bases and J by 2 bases, with 7 bases between them. The length of the CDR3 is 12 residues. The germline V gene encodes CDR1 PRHDT and CDR2 FYEKMQ (reference sequence). CDR3 nucleotides: TGTGCCAGCAGCCCCATCACCTACGAGCAGTACTTC. As protein: CASSPITYEQYF.

The rearrangement links TRBV19 to TRBJ1-2, with 7 positions matching TRBD1. The CDR3 consists of 18 residues. V lost 6 bases, J lost 1 base, and 17 bases stayed unmatched. Germline V gene lookup returns CDR1 LNHDA and CDR2 SQIVND (reference sequence). In DNA, the CDR3 is TGTGCCAGTAGCGTTTTCAGTGCCGGGACAGCTTATAACTATGGCTACACCTTC. This gives the protein CASSVFSAGTAYNYGYTF.

V usage is TRBV7-2 and J usage is TRBJ2-4; tentatively, D is TRBD2 (5 bases). V was pared by 3 bases and J by 9 bases, with 18 bases between. This CDR3 is built from 15 residues. Germline lookup yields CDR1 SGHTA and CDR2 FQGNSA. CDR3 DNA: TGTGCCAGCAGCTTTCACAGCCTCCGGGAAAGCATTCAGTACTTC. This gives the protein CASSFHSLRESIQYF.

The V call is TRBV6-1, the J call TRBJ1-5, with 7 bases fitting TRBD1. The length of the CDR3 is 13 residues. With 6 bases clipped from V and 7 bases from J, the junction kept 6 bases outside the gene matches. Germline CDR1 is MNHNS and CDR2 is SASEGT. As DNA, the CDR3 is TGTGCCAGCAGCAAGGGGGCAGGACAGCCCCAGCATTTT. The encoded protein is CASSKGAGQPQHF.

The J gene is TRBJ2-1, the V gene TRBV27; 7 positions match TRBD1. CDR3 length: 13 residues. V was pared by 8 bases and J by 7 bases, with 8 bases of the junction left unmatched. Per the germline V gene, CDR1 is MNHEY and CDR2 is SMNVEV (reference sequence). The CDR3 protein is CASRRGRANEQFF. CDR3 sequence (DNA): TGTGCCAGCCGAAGGGGGCGTGCTAATGAGCAGTTCTTC.

CDR3 loop: CASSPPLLGTTIYF. CDR3 coding DNA: TGTGCCAGCAGTCCCCCCCTACTGGGCACCACCATATATTTT. This chain uses TRBV28 with TRBJ1-3; D not resolved. Trimming took 5 bases from V and 9 from J, leaving 17 bases between them. CDR1 is MDHEN, CDR2 SYDVKM, per germline. This CDR3 is 14 amino acids long. The variable domain in full, completed from reference TRBV28 and TRBJ1-3, reads DVKVTQSSRYLVKRTGEKVFLECVQDMDHENMFWYRQDPGLGLRLIYFSYDVKMKEKGDIPEGYSVSREKKERFSLILESASTNQTSMYLCASSPPLLGTTIYFGEGSWLTVV.